One T cell receptor (beta chain) is described in this entry. The germline V and J ends were trimmed by 3 bases and 11 bases, with 20 bases remaining between them. The V gene's germline CDR1 is SEHNR and CDR2 FQNEAQ (reference sequence). The CDR3 consists of 14 residues. Adults of Caucasian background living in Nashville, Tennessee made up all donors. CD8 memory pooled CD45RO+ cells and CCR7-negative CD45RA+ TemRA cells. Sequencing was at deep level. Produced via immunoSEQ multiplex PCR; TCRdb's table is partial and in-frame only. The sample lists about 330,000 clones, around nine tenths occurring once. This record belongs to a study of shared clonotypes between healthy human individuals.

The chain carries TRBV7-9 and TRBJ2-7; D may be TRBD2 (6 bases). This clonotype was obtained from a man aged 18-30 years in good health. Specimen: memory CD8+ T cells sorted from blood. Subset indicated: CD45RO+ cells pooled with CCR7-negative TemRA cells. The CDR3 DNA reads as TGTGCCAGCAGCTTTCGGGGGTTGCATGACGGAAAGTACTTC. Protein: CASSFRGLHDGKYF. Combining the CDR3 with reference TRBV7-9 and TRBJ2-7 gives the whole variable domain DTGVSQNPRHKITKRGQNVTFRCDPISEHNRLYWYRQTLGQGPEFLTYFQNEAQLEKSRLLSDRFSAERPKGSFSTLEIQRTEQGDSAMYLCASSFRGLHDGKYFGPGTRLTVT.